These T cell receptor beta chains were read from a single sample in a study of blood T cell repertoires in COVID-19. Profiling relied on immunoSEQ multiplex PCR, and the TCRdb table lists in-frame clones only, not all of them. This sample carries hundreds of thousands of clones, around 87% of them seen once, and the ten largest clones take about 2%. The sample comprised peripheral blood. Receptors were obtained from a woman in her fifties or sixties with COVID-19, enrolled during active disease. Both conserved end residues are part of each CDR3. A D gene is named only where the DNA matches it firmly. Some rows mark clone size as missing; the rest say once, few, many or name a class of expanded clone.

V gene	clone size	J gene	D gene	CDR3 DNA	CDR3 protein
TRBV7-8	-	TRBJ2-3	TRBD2	TGTGCCAGCAGCTTAGCCAGACAGTTACTAGCGGTCACAGATACGCAGTATTTT	CASSLARQLLAVTDTQYF
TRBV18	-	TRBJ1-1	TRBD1	TGTGCCAGCTCTCCCCGGACAGGGGATACTGAAGCTTTCTTT	CASSPRTGDTEAFF
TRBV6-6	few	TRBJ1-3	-	TGTGCCAGCAGTCCCGGGGAGAGGGATCCAAACACCATATATTTT	CASSPGERDPNTIYF
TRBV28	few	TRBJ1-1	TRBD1	TGTGCCAGCAGTTTAGCGGGACAGGGCGGGAGCACTGAAGCTTTCTTT	CASSLAGQGGSTEAFF
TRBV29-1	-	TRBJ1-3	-	TGCAGCGTCTCGGGGTCTGGAAACACCATATATTTT	CSVSGSGNTIYF
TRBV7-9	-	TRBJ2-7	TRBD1	TGTGCCAGCAGCCGCTCGGGGACAGAAACTTACGAGCAGTACTTC	CASSRSGTETYEQYF
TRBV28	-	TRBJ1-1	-	TGTGCCATCCAGCGGGGCAGGTGGGGCACTGAAGCTTTCTTT	CAIQRGRWGTEAFF
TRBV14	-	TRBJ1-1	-	TGTGCCAGCAGCCAAAACATGAACACTGAAGCTTTCTTT	CASSQNMNTEAFF
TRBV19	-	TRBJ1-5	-	TGTGCCAGCAGGGCGGAGGGAGGGTATCAGCCCCAGCATTTT	CASRAEGGYQPQHF
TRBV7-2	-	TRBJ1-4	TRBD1	TGTGCCAGCAGCCCCACGCGCGGGACAGGGCGTGAAAAACTGTTTTTT	CASSPTRGTGREKLFF
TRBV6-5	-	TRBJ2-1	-	TGTGCCAGCAGCAGGGGCTACAATGAGCAGTTCTTC	CASSRGYNEQFF
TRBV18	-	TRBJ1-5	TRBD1	TGTGCCAGCTCACCAAAGGACCAGGGGGATCAGCCCCAGCATTTT	CASSPKDQGDQPQHF
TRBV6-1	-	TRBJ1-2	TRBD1	TGTGCCAGCAGTGTCCTGCCAACCGGGACAGCCTATGGCTACACCTTC	CASSVLPTGTAYGYTF